This T cell receptor beta chain was documented in a study of identical twins. A single record per CDR3 protein comes from TCRdb applying MiXCR to the 5' RACE reads. The data show 250,000 or so distinct CDR3 sequences, with about 13% seen just once and approximately 4% held by the top ten. Trimming cost V 3 bases and J 14 bases, with 14 bases left between them. Germline CDR1 and CDR2: SGHRS and YFSETQ. The CDR3 consists of 12 residues. This clonotype was counted a few times. These data are also associated with another study on yellow fever vaccine responses in identical twins. This second study says: It has been reported that, in twins, the vaccine T cell response seemed partly convergent and partly personalized.

This clonotype originated in a woman aged 18 to 35 in good health. Specimen: memory (CD45RO+) T cells sorted from blood. The rearrangement joins TRBV5-1 to TRBJ1-4, with D possibly being TRBD1 (6 bases). The CDR3 sequence: CASSSEGGPLFF. CDR3 nucleotide sequence: TGCGCCAGCAGCTCCGAAGGGGGGCCCCTGTTTTTT.